One sample yielded the 5 T cell receptor beta chains listed below, sequenced in a study of CD8 T cells in ankylosing spondylitis. Notes on the study in general: Eight highly homologous variants formed a TCR beta motif that appeared characteristic of ankylosing spondylitis blood.

TCRdb fed the 5' RACE reads into MiXCR, producing one record per CDR3 protein. The sample shows more than 400,000 distinct CDR3 sequences, under 5.5% of them seen only once. The antigens for these receptors are not known. The sample taken for sequencing was blood, either unsorted or a sorted T cell fraction (not recorded which). The receptors stem from a male donor with ankylosing spondylitis.

In this sample, this clonotype turned up many times. The chain links TRBV21-1 to TRBJ1-2; the table calls TRBD1, which could not be checked here. TRBV21-1 is a pseudogene. The CDR3 spans 15 residues. CDR3 protein: CASSAPGQGYYGYTF. For the CDR3, the DNA is TGTGCCAGCAGCGCACCGGGACAGGGGTACTATGGCTACACCTTC.

This clonotype was seen many times. This chain uses TRBV4-3 with TRBJ2-7, with no clear D. The length of the CDR3 is 14 residues. The V end lost 0 bases, the J end lost 5 bases, and 11 bases lay between the germline ends. Germline V gene data show CDR1 as LGHNA and CDR2 as YSLEER. The CDR3 sequence is CASSQDWARDEQYF. DNA of the CDR3: TGCGCCAGCAGCCAAGATTGGGCCAGAGACGAGCAGTACTTC.

Ten or more counts support this clonotype. The gene calls are TRBV12-3 or TRBV12-4 and TRBJ2-2; D possibly matches TRBD1 or TRBD2 (6 bases each). Trimming stripped 5 bases from V and 4 bases from J, with 14 bases between. This CDR3 has 15 residues. CDR3 sequence reads: CASSVGGRGTGELFF. CDR3 DNA: TGTGCCAGCAGTGTTGGGGGGCGCGGCACCGGGGAGCTGTTTTTT.

This clonotype showed up many times. The rearrangement links TRBV5-8 to TRBJ2-1, with 9 bases identical to TRBD1. CDR1 and CDR2 (germline): SGHTS, YDEGEE. The CDR3 covers 15 residues. V lost 4 bases, J lost 2 bases, and 4 bases stayed unmatched. CDR3 in amino acids: CASSPQGATYNEQFF. Here the CDR3 DNA reads TGTGCCAGCAGCCCACAGGGGGCAACCTACAATGAGCAGTTCTTC.

This clonotype turned up a few times. This chain uses TRBV2 with TRBJ2-1, with D uncertain. This CDR3 has 13 amino acids. CDR1 and CDR2 (germline): SNHLY, FYNNEI. V was clipped by 8 bases and J by 12 bases, with 20 bases between them. CDR3 in DNA: TGTGCCAGCCGTAGAGTGGCTGGGTCTCGGCAGTTCTTC. This gives the protein CASRRVAGSRQFF.